This TCR beta chain was retrieved from a study of cytomegalovirus exposure and HLA in healthy donors (dated by TCRdb to about 2017). As for the study more broadly: An earlier analysis of fewer than 750 of the donors reported under 300 Gb of sequence data and approximately 120 million unique TCR beta sequences obtained from approximately 180 million T cells. Roughly 5 DR-DQ haplotypes were handled as single units for association and clustering, since linkage in the cohort was strong. All discovery cohort repertoires had been generated on a single sequencing platform. The study aimed to test whether signatures of past pathogen exposure could be identified by cataloging public T cell receptors. Across approximately 420 genotyped donors of the cohort, an average of roughly 250,000 unique TCR beta nucleotide sequences per donor were sequenced, and roughly 20% of those sequences were non-productive. In the later analysis, no new phenotypic data were used to find candidate immune exposures; instead, reliance was placed on TCR beta sequences and their occurrence across donors. Among the roughly 400 genotyped donors, under 90% belonged to the genetic ancestry cluster associated with self-reported Caucasian donors. A later genetic analysis took genome-wide SNP genotypes for about 65% of the roughly 670 donors and used that subset as a discovery cohort. Typing coverage varied by locus: about 620-640 donors for A, B, C, DRB1 and DQB1; roughly 510 for DQA1; nearly 610 for DPA1; about 450 for DPB1. A separate validation cohort of roughly 110 different subjects was used in addition to the roughly 670-subject first cohort. The T cell repertoires of 550 to 850 subjects were profiled by immunosequencing and related to cytomegalovirus serostatus. A later analysis re-examined previously published TCR beta repertoires from over 500 donors and added high-resolution HLA genotyping to investigate patterns of TCR occurrence. To predict cytomegalovirus infection status, the study combined high-throughput TCR immunosequencing, statistical association of individual TCRs with disease status, and machine learning. An early release that covered roughly 600 HLA-typed donors contained about 300 gigabases of sequencing data and tens of millions of unique TCR sequences. Alongside the repertoire data, information on donor age, sex, ethnicity and CMV serostatus was compiled. An earlier analysis of around 580 of the donors used high-throughput TCR beta sequencing to judge whether each TCR beta V gene segment behaved as functional or pseudogenic. Both class I and class II loci were covered by HLA typing, at four-digit resolution.

The cohort comprised around 700 healthy bone marrow donors. Cohort members were all nominally healthy when sampled, although unrecorded immune exposures were likely present. The donor was CMV seropositive and was included in the group of around 300 seropositive cohort members. A peripheral blood sample was provided by each donor, and peripheral blood mononuclear cells were used for TCR beta sequencing. The Qiagen DNeasy Blood Extraction Kit was used to extract genomic DNA from the blood cell samples. V loses 7 bases at its end and J loses 5 bases; junction bases beyond the gene matches: 10. The CDR3 starts with the cysteine, ends with the phenylalanine, and has 13 residues. Just the 39-base CDR3 DNA is kept, in frame starting at base 1. As encoded in the germline V gene, CDR1 is SQVTM while CDR2 is ANQGSEA. The full study reports these points: In vitro tests confirmed that three of the cytomegalovirus-associated TCR beta chains recognize cytomegalovirus antigens. The authors suggested that the approach could potentially be extended to other disease states and immunological phenotypes. CMV serostatus was the only immune exposure information available for the cohort. Linkage disequilibrium might explain the correlated functional status among segregating V segments, but an unknown experimental factor could not be ruled out. Across donors, most TCR sequences were observed very rarely, whereas some public TCRs were present in many individuals. V-gene and J-gene trimming of TCR beta chains was associated with a missense DCLRE1C variant in a later genetic analysis, and the association was replicated in an independent cohort. At a false discovery rate of 0.05, a later analysis linked 16,951 TCR beta sequences to specific HLA alleles. According to a later analysis, most CMV-associated TCR beta chains appeared to be HLA-restricted, and the HLA associations seemed to be driven largely by CMV exposure. The study gave a list of some 150 TCR beta chains associated with cytomegalovirus. A cluster of highly shared sequence variants was judged likely to be a technical artifact of the sequencing pipeline. When HLA alleles, especially DR and DQ, strongly co-occurred, TCR associations were difficult to assign to individual alleles. The 87-base-pair reads could not distinguish some IMGT-functional V segments, including TRBV6-2 and TRBV6-3, so those segments were excluded. The classifier was reported to diagnose cytomegalovirus status with high specificity and sensitivity in both the original and validation cohorts. Compared with equally common non-associated chains, HLA-associated TCR beta chains in a later analysis were more clonally expanded and had lower generation probabilities. A later analysis reported that several top co-occurrence clusters appeared linked to parvovirus B19, influenza, CMV and Epstein-Barr virus. The cohort was sequenced for TCR beta chains only, and without alpha or paired-chain data the features that could be detected were limited. In an earlier analysis of some 540 of the donors, most TCR beta V segments appeared in productive rearrangements about 87% or about 30% of the time, broadly matching IMGT annotations. Roughly uniform sequencing depth across donors was assumed in presence/absence analyses, although this assumption may not hold. Compared with the roughly 700-donor mean, donors in an Asian-associated ancestry cluster had fewer N-insertions in productive TCRs, according to a later genetic analysis. Because counts were too low, roughly 18 rarely observed V segments, including chromosome 9 orphons, were left out of the earlier analysis of 500 to 650 of the donors. A further reported finding was that TCR beta sequences accurately predicted the HLA-A and HLA-B alleles for most subjects in the first cohort. Because some donors lacked HLA typing at each locus, the association tests relied only on the typed subset. A later analysis found that TCR association rates varied across HLA loci, with DRB1 alleles showing the most associated TCRs and HLA-C alleles the fewest.

Receptor libraries were prepared by the immunoSEQ multiplex PCR assay. A mixture of 60 forward primers for TCR Vbeta segments and 13 reverse primers for TCR Jbeta segments was used in the multiplex PCR. The CDR3 region of rearranged TCR beta genes was amplified from genomic DNA with a multiplex PCR assay. The amplified TCR beta libraries were sequenced on the Illumina HiSeq System as 87-base-pair reads. On the authors' methods: A later analysis tallied roughly 76 million unique TCR beta chains across the roughly 610 repertoires, and approximately 12 million of those chains were shared by two or more donors. Raw reads were error-corrected and collapsed into unique sequences by a nearest-neighbor algorithm in which closely related sequences were merged to remove PCR and sequencing errors. CDR3 sequences were aligned to IMGT reference sequences to assign V, D and J gene segments. For a sequence to be retained, at least a six-nucleotide match to both a V gene segment and a J gene segment was required. A rearrangement counted as productive if the CDR3 had no stop codons and remained in frame with V and J, and every other rearrangement counted as non-productive. CDR3 was defined according to IMGT convention as the region running from the second conserved V-encoded cysteine to the conserved J-encoded phenylalanine. In an earlier analysis of more than 550 of the donors, sequences lacking an unambiguous match to a single V gene segment were excluded. In an earlier analysis of 587 of the donors, V segments were called functional above 56.7% productive rearrangements and were called segregating when the between-donor standard deviation exceeded 5%. A statistical classification framework was developed to diagnose cytomegalovirus status using the catalog of TCR beta chain sequences. A later analysis assigned V and J genes by comparing TCR nucleotide sequences with IMGT/GENE-DB human TR gene sequences. A later analysis assigned CDR3 sequences and most-parsimonious VDJ recombination scenarios with the TCRdist pipeline. A later analysis defined each TCR beta chain by its CDR3 amino acid sequence plus V-gene family, and excluded reads lacking a unique V-gene family. As a way to deal with suspected cross-contamination and a sequencing artifact, a later analysis dropped over 550 nucleotide sequences that were highly shared and had low generation probability. In a later analysis, a clonal expansion index for each public chain was calculated from normalized within-repertoire ranks of inferred template counts. In a later analysis, generation probabilities were computed using a VDJ recombination model fitted to out-of-frame rearrangements, and the results were checked against IGoR. Hypergeometric tests were used in a later analysis to score TCR-TCR, TCR-HLA and TCR-CMV co-occurrence, with a repertoire-size bias correction applied to the TCR pairs. A later analysis estimated false discovery rates by permuting HLA or CMV assignments 20 times. In a later analysis, co-occurring TCRs were grouped using DBSCAN, and TCRdist sequence similarity was added for clustering within HLA-allele-positive subsets. Repertoires with fewer than 30,000 or more than 120,000 public chains, plus five repertoires with anomalous nucleotide sharing, were excluded from co-occurrence clustering. This is the immuneACCESS table as TCRdb keeps it, with only in-frame sequences that have V and J called. A part of the clones is gone; compared with another copy, unresolved V genes explain less than half, and the rest is unexplained. V and J calls plus clone size are reproduced from that table; the DNA served to infer D and trimming. This sample lists tens of thousands of clones; approximately 70% were detected once. The ten largest clones take up approximately 15% of the sample.

Notes on this clone: Its recognized antigen is unknown. No clone much larger than this one lies a single base away; base qualities are absent.

In this chain, TRBV29-1 is recombined with TRBJ1-2; 7 bases in the middle match TRBD1. Sample: PBMCs. This clonotype was obtained from a male donor in good health and CMV-seropositive. The bases are TGCAGCGACCGACAGGGAGTCGGGTATGGCTACACCTTC. Translated, it gives CSDRQGVGYGYTF.